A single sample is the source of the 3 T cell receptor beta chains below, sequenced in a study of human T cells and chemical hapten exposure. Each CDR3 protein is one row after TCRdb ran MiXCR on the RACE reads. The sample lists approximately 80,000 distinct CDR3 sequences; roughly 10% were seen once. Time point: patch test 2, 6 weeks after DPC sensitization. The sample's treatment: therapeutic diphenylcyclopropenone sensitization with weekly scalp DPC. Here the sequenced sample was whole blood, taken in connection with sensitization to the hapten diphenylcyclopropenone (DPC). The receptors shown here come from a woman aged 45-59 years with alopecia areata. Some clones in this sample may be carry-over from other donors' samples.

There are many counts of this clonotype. For the CDR3, the DNA is TGTGCCAGCAGTGAATCTGGCGGGCCCTACAATGAGCAGTTCTTC. Translating it yields CASSESGGPYNEQFF. This chain uses TRBV25-1 with TRBJ2-1; D is perhaps TRBD2 (5 bases). Trimming took off 1 base at V and 2 bases at J, with 9 bases between the two ends. This CDR3 is built from 15 residues. Germline CDR1 reads MGHDK; CDR2 reads SYGVNS. Drawing the rest from reference TRBV25-1 and TRBJ2-1, the complete variable domain is EADIYQTPRYLVIGTGKKITLECSQTMGHDKMYWYQQDPGMELHLIHYSYGVNSTEKGDLSSESTVSRIRTEHFPLTLESARPSHTSQYLCASSESGGPYNEQFFGPGTRLTVL.

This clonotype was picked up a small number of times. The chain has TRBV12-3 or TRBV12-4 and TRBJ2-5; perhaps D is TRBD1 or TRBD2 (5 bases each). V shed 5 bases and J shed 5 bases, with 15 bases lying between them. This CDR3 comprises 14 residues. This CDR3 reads CASSRDAAWETQYF. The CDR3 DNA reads TGTGCCAGCAGTCGGGACGCTGCTTGGGAGACCCAGTACTTC.

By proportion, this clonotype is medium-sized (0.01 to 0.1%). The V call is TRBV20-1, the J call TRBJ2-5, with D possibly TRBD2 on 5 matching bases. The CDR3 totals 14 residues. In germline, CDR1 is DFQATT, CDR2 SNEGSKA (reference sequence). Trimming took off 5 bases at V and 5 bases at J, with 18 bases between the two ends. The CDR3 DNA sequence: TGCAGTGCTCCCCTCCAACCGGGGTCGGAGACCCAGTACTTC. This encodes CSAPLQPGSETQYF.